A selection of T cell receptor beta chains follows, all from one sample in a study of OX40 agonist ivuxolimab in advanced cancers. TCRdb keeps only in-frame clones here, not all; method: immunoSEQ multiplex PCR. The sample shows 40,000 or so clones, 70% to 90% of them seen only once. Here the sequenced sample was CD4+ or CD8+ T cells sorted from blood, taken in a trial of the OX40 agonist ivuxolimab. The receptors here all came from an adult with an advanced solid tumor such as melanoma, head and neck, liver or kidney cancer. The CDR3 runs from the conserved cysteine through the conserved F or W. A D gene is named only where the DNA matches it firmly. Clone sizes are given selectively: once, few, many, or a class where the clone is expanded.

v_gene	j_gene	d_gene	abundance	CDR3aa	CDR3nt
TRBV28	TRBJ1-6	NA	NA	CASSRIGGPYNSPLHF	TGTGCCAGCAGTCGAATCGGGGGACCCTATAATTCACCCCTCCACTTT
TRBV19	TRBJ1-1	NA	NA	CASSIVRTSEAFF	TGTGCCAGTAGTATAGTACGGACAAGTGAAGCTTTCTTT
TRBV7-9	TRBJ2-5	NA	NA	CASSLAVETQYF	TGTGCCAGCAGCTTAGCGGTCGAGACCCAGTACTTC
TRBV11-2	TRBJ1-2	TRBD1	once	CASSPGQGMDGYTF	TGTGCCAGCAGCCCCGGACAGGGAATGGATGGCTACACCTTC
TRBV15	TRBJ2-3	TRBD2	once	CATSRVGLAGARSTDTQYF	TGTGCCACCAGCAGAGTGGGACTAGCGGGAGCCAGAAGCACAGATACGCAGTATTTT
TRBV2	TRBJ2-2	NA	NA	CASSDGTAGSGELFF	TGTGCCAGCAGTGACGGGACGGCCGGTAGCGGGGAGCTGTTTTTT
TRBV4-2	TRBJ2-3	NA	NA	CASSSRRDTQYF	TGTGCCAGCAGCTCCCGGAGAGATACGCAGTATTTT
TRBV2	TRBJ1-5	NA	NA	CASSEQEGQPQHF	TGTGCCAGCAGTGAGCAGGAAGGACAGCCCCAGCATTTT
TRBV6-4	TRBJ2-2	NA	NA	CASSPGRANTGELFF	TGTGCCAGCAGCCCGGGACGGGCGAACACCGGGGAGCTGTTTTTT
TRBV4-1	TRBJ2-7	NA	NA	CASSQERTASYEQYF	TGCGCCAGCAGCCAAGAGAGGACAGCATCCTACGAGCAGTACTTC
TRBV7-2	TRBJ2-1	TRBD2	NA	CASSLGLNEQFF	TGTGCCAGCAGCTTGGGACTAAATGAGCAGTTCTTC
TRBV19	TRBJ2-1	TRBD1	NA	CASSMGQGYDEQFF	TGTGCCAGTAGTATGGGACAGGGGTATGATGAGCAGTTCTTC
TRBV7-9	TRBJ2-7	NA	NA	CASSLRGAYEQYF	TGTGCCAGCAGCTTACGGGGAGCCTACGAGCAGTACTTC
TRBV5-8	TRBJ1-2	TRBD1	once	CASSLSAGGFYGYTF	TGTGCCAGCAGCTTGTCGGCAGGGGGCTTCTATGGCTACACCTTC
TRBV19	TRBJ1-2	NA	NA	CASAPSFNYGYTF	TGTGCCAGTGCCCCGTCGTTTAACTATGGCTACACCTTC
TRBV7-9	TRBJ2-5	NA	NA	CASSPPRGFEETQYF	TGTGCCAGCAGCCCCCCCCGGGGCTTCGAAGAGACCCAGTACTTC
TRBV2	TRBJ2-2	NA	NA	CASSEPRNTGELFF	TGTGCCAGCAGTGAACCCCGAAACACCGGGGAGCTGTTTTTT
TRBV6-5	TRBJ1-2	TRBD1	NA	CASSRDSRYGYTF	TGTGCCAGCAGTCGGGACAGCCGCTATGGCTACACCTTC
TRBV21-1	TRBJ2-7	NA	NA	CASSHRDRNYEQYF	TGTGCCAGCAGCCACCGGGACAGGAACTACGAGCAGTACTTC
TRBV13	TRBJ2-3	NA	NA	CASSASPTVEGSPEGTSTDTQYF	TGTGCCAGCAGCGCTAGCCCCACGGTGGAGGGGTCCCCGGAAGGAACTAGCACAGATACGCAGTATTTT
TRBV7-9	TRBJ2-1	TRBD2	once	CASSPPGLADNEQFF	TGTGCCAGCAGCCCGCCAGGACTAGCGGACAATGAGCAGTTCTTC
TRBV5-1	TRBJ2-1	TRBD1	NA	CASSLGQGEHEQFF	TGCGCCAGCAGCTTGGGGCAGGGGGAGCATGAGCAGTTCTTC
TRBV7-2	TRBJ2-3	TRBD2	NA	CASSLILAISSDTQYF	TGTGCCAGCAGCTTAATACTAGCGATTTCTTCAGATACGCAGTATTTT
TRBV9	TRBJ2-2	TRBD2	NA	CASSVSGSNTGELFF	TGTGCCAGCAGCGTTAGCGGGTCGAACACCGGGGAGCTGTTTTTT
TRBV6-4	TRBJ1-1	NA	NA	CASSPGPQGTEAFF	TGTGCCAGCAGTCCGGGACCCCAGGGTACTGAAGCTTTCTTT
TRBV5-1	TRBJ2-2	TRBD2	NA	CASSMALAGAGELFF	TGCGCCAGCAGCATGGCATTAGCGGGGGCCGGGGAGCTGTTTTTT
TRBV7-9	TRBJ2-3	NA	NA	CASSLVRGPHTDTQYF	TGTGCCAGCAGCTTAGTGCGGGGACCACACACAGATACGCAGTATTTT
TRBV19	TRBJ1-4	NA	NA	CASSITAIGEKLFF	TGTGCCAGTAGTATAACTGCTATCGGTGAAAAACTGTTTTTT
TRBV7-5	TRBJ2-3	NA	NA	CVRSLASIGLAPDTQYF	TGTGTCAGAAGCTTAGCGAGTATAGGACTAGCCCCAGATACGCAGTATTTT
TRBV6-4	TRBJ2-2	TRBD2	NA	CASRPGLDIGELFF	TGTGCCAGCAGACCGGGACTAGATATCGGGGAGCTGTTTTTT
TRBV7-3	TRBJ2-2	NA	NA	CASSLTPGPFTGELFF	TGTGCCAGCAGCTTAACGCCAGGGCCCTTTACCGGGGAGCTGTTTTTT
TRBV2	TRBJ1-5	TRBD1	NA	CASSDWGTGRGPQHF	TGTGCCAGCAGTGATTGGGGGACAGGGAGGGGACCCCAGCATTTT
TRBV5-6	TRBJ1-6	NA	NA	CASSFSLQGIGSPLHF	TGTGCCAGCAGCTTTTCCTTACAGGGTATTGGCTCACCCCTCCACTTT
TRBV10-3	TRBJ2-7	NA	NA	CAISQGTGSYEQYF	TGTGCCATCAGTCAGGGAACAGGGTCCTACGAGCAGTACTTC
TRBV4-2	TRBJ1-5	NA	NA	CASSQDLPGGQQPQHF	TGTGCCAGCAGCCAAGATCTCCCAGGCGGGCAACAGCCCCAGCATTTT
TRBV9	TRBJ1-3	NA	few	CASSGRQGNTIYF	TGTGCCAGCAGCGGTCGACAGGGAAACACCATATATTTT
TRBV2	TRBJ1-2	TRBD1	NA	CASSLNRGYGYTF	TGTGCCAGCAGTCTAAACAGGGGGTATGGCTACACCTTC
TRBV6-1	TRBJ1-1	NA	NA	CASSPDNPRGAFF	TGTGCCAGCAGTCCCGACAATCCTCGGGGGGCTTTCTTT
TRBV4-2	TRBJ1-2	NA	NA	CASSQDRGGYTF	TGTGCCAGCAGCCAAGATAGAGGTGGCTACACCTTC
TRBV18	TRBJ1-5	NA	NA	CASSPPWIGAGQPQHF	TGTGCCAGCTCACCACCGTGGATTGGGGCGGGTCAGCCCCAGCATTTT
TRBV2	TRBJ2-3	NA	NA	CASSWAPADTQYF	TGTGCCAGCAGTTGGGCCCCAGCAGATACGCAGTATTTT
TRBV7-8	TRBJ1-3	NA	NA	CASSHGWGNTIYF	TGTGCCAGCAGCCATGGGTGGGGTAACACCATATATTTT
TRBV4-1	TRBJ1-2	NA	NA	CASSQSFRGAESLTYGYTF	TGCGCCAGCAGCCAAAGTTTTCGGGGGGCGGAAAGCCTTACCTATGGCTACACCTTC
TRBV28	TRBJ2-5	TRBD2	NA	CASDASGGLGTQYF	TGTGCCAGCGATGCTTCGGGGGGGCTCGGGACCCAGTACTTC
TRBV6-5	TRBJ1-2	NA	NA	CASGNSGSGGYTF	TGTGCCAGCGGCAATTCCGGATCAGGGGGCTACACCTTC
TRBV11-2	TRBJ1-2	NA	once	CASSLRTYGYTF	TGTGCCAGCAGCTTACGGACTTATGGCTACACCTTC
TRBV4-1	TRBJ2-2	NA	NA	CASSPTQARMDTGELFF	TGCGCCAGCAGCCCGACCCAAGCGCGTATGGACACCGGGGAGCTGTTTTTT